This entry lists 21 T cell receptor beta chains sequenced from one sample in a study of radiation and T cells in renal cell carcinoma. Stated time point: blood 4 weeks post-SBRT, at nephrectomy. Noted treatment: 15 Gy SBRT to primary tumor, nephrectomy 4 weeks later. Libraries were prepared by immunoSEQ multiplex PCR; TCRdb keeps only in-frame clonotypes and omits some of them. The sample contains 140,000 or so clones, 75% to 90% of which appear only once. The input for sequencing was blood, taken from a patient whose treatment included radiotherapy and nephrectomy. The receptors come from a woman aged 45-65 years with renal cell carcinoma.

This sequence joins TRBV10-3 and TRBJ2-7; TRBD1 is a possible D gene (5 bases). This CDR3 region has 14 residues. The V end lost 4 bases, the J end lost 2 bases, and 12 bases lay between the germline ends. CDR1 is ENHRY, CDR2 SYGVKD, per germline. In DNA form, the CDR3 reads TGTGCCATCAGTGTAGGGCAGGGTACCTACGAGCAGTACTTC. It specifies CAISVGQGTYEQYF.

The V call is TRBV5-1, the J call TRBJ1-3; the match to TRBD1 covers 10 bases. Per germline, CDR1 SGHRS and CDR2 YFSETQ. The CDR3 totals 16 residues. Trimming removed 3 bases from V and 2 bases from J; junction bases left unmatched: 5. The CDR3 nucleotides are TGCGCCAGCAGCTGGGGGACAGGGGATACTGGAAACACCATATATTTT. It is translated as CASSWGTGDTGNTIYF. The full variable domain, in which reference TRBV5-1 and TRBJ1-3 provide the parts outside the CDR3, is KAGVTQTPRYLIKTRGQQVTLSCSPISGHRSVSWYQQTPGQGLQFLFEYFSETQRNKGNFPGRFSGRQFSNSRSEMNVSTLELGDSALYLCASSWGTGDTGNTIYFGEGSWLTVV.

This rearrangement joins TRBV6-6 to TRBJ2-7; D remains ambiguous. The ends were cut back, 6 bases at V and 4 bases at J, with 13 bases in the middle. The CDR3 covers 13 residues. Germline CDR1 is MNHNY and CDR2 is SVGAGI (reference sequence). The CDR3 bases are TGTGCCAGCAGCCTTCATTCCTCGTACGAGCAGTACTTC. Amino acids: CASSLHSSYEQYF.

The table lists this clone with a count of one. V usage is TRBV4-3 and J usage is TRBJ2-7, with D possibly being TRBD1 or TRBD2 (5 bases each). V shed 4 bases and J shed 0 bases, with 10 bases lying between them. Germline V gene data show CDR1 as LGHNA and CDR2 as YSLEER. The CDR3 consists of 14 residues. DNA for the CDR3: TGCGCCAGCAGCCCGGGACGGAACTCCTACGAGCAGTACTTC. Translation: CASSPGRNSYEQYF.

A single count supports this clone. The J gene is TRBJ1-6, the V gene TRBV5-1; 8 nucleotides line up with TRBD1. CDR1 and CDR2 (germline): SGHRS, YFSETQ. The CDR3 contains 17 residues. V shed 0 bases and J 10 bases; nucleotides not matched to a gene: 12. The CDR3 here is CASSLVRAGGQGSPLHF. The CDR3 DNA follows: TGCGCCAGCAGCTTGGTGCGGGCAGGGGGCCAAGGGTCACCCCTCCACTTT.

The V call is TRBV7-6, the J call TRBJ2-5; 11 positions match TRBD2. V trimming: 5 bases; J trimming: 5 bases; junction bases outside the gene matches: 10. The CDR3 consists of 16 residues. Germline V CDR1 and CDR2: SGHVS, FNYEAQ. The CDR3 loop is CASSALAGGRDETQYF. CDR3 coding DNA: TGTGCCAGCAGCGCATTAGCGGGAGGGCGGGATGAGACCCAGTACTTC.

The chain employs TRBV9 and TRBJ1-2, with D possibly matching TRBD1 (6 bases). There are 15 residues in the CDR3. Germline CDR1 SGDLS, CDR2 YYNGEE. Trimming shortened V by 4 bases and J by 5 bases, and 18 bases separated the two germline ends. CDR3 amino acids: CASSPSSGVGYGYTF. In nucleotides, the CDR3 is TGTGCCAGCAGCCCTAGTTCAGGGGTGGGGTATGGCTACACCTTC.

This clone came up a few times. The chain couples TRBV9 to TRBJ1-1; D gene uncertain. Trimming took off 0 bases at V and 1 base at J, with 13 bases between the two ends. The CDR3 runs to 16 residues. Germline V CDR1 and CDR2: SGDLS, YYNGEE. Here the CDR3 DNA reads TGTGCCAGCAGCGTAGGGGGAAGAGCCCGGAACACTGAAGCTTTCTTT. It encodes CASSVGGRARNTEAFF. Full variable domain (missing parts from reference TRBV9 and TRBJ1-1): DSGVTQTPKHLITATGQRVTLRCSPRSGDLSVYWYQQSLDQGLQFLIQYYNGEERAKGNILERFSAQQFPDLHSELNLSSLELGDSALYFCASSVGGRARNTEAFFGQGTRLTVV.

In its sample, this clone was seen a few times. V is TRBV5-1 and J is TRBJ2-2; TRBD2 matches at 10 bases. The CDR3 totals 14 residues. The V and J ends lost 4 bases and 7 bases, in that order; junction bases with no gene match: 4. Germline lookup yields CDR1 SGHRS and CDR2 YFSETQ. In DNA form, the CDR3 reads TGCGCCAGCAGCCCCGGGACTAGCGACGGGGAGCTGTTTTTT. This encodes CASSPGTSDGELFF.

The chain combines TRBV4-3 with TRBJ1-6; D is ambiguous. The CDR3 has 16 residues. The V gene's germline CDR1 is LGHNA and CDR2 YSLEER. V was clipped by 0 bases and J by 7 bases, with 13 bases between them. The CDR3 region is CASSQDKGLGNSPLHF. CDR3 in DNA: TGCGCCAGCAGCCAAGATAAGGGCTTAGGGAATTCACCCCTCCACTTT.

V gene TRBV4-1 combines with J gene TRBJ2-7, with D unclear. This CDR3 has 14 amino acids. The germline CDR1 and CDR2 sequences are MGHRA and YSYEKL. V was pared by 0 bases and J by 9 bases, with 15 bases between. CDR3: CASSQDLSLLGQYF. The CDR3 DNA follows: TGCGCCAGCAGCCAAGATCTCAGCTTGCTGGGGCAGTACTTC.

The chain uses TRBV4-3 and TRBJ1-4, with D maybe TRBD1 (6 bases). This CDR3 comprises 18 residues. V was cut by 0 bases and J by 5 bases, with 19 bases left in between. Germline V gives CDR1 LGHNA, CDR2 YSLEER. Here the CDR3 reads CASSQDSPTGTRNEKLFF. The DNA of the CDR3 is TGCGCCAGCAGCCAAGATTCGCCCACCGGGACACGAAATGAAAAACTGTTTTTT.

V and J are TRBV5-4 and TRBJ2-3; tentatively, D is TRBD2 (6 bases). The CDR3 is 14 amino acids. Germline CDR1 SGHNT, CDR2 YYREEE (reference sequence). V was trimmed by 3 bases and J by 8 bases, leaving 16 bases between them. CDR3 coding DNA: TGTGCCAGCAGCTCTTATAGCGGTTTAGGTACGCAGTATTTT. It encodes CASSSYSGLGTQYF.

The chain is built from TRBV27 and TRBJ2-5; D remains unclear. The J call could be wrong; TRBJ2-7 is a better fit for the DNA end. This CDR3 is built from 13 residues. Germline CDR1 MNHEY, CDR2 SMNVEV (reference sequence). This CDR3 is CASIGLNSYEQYF. The CDR3, as DNA: TGTGCCAGCATTGGCCTCAACTCCTACGAGCAGTACTTC.

The chain has TRBV15 and TRBJ1-2; D perhaps matches TRBD1 (5 bases). This CDR3 has 16 amino acids. Trimming removed 4 bases from V and 7 bases from J, with 22 bases in between. Per the germline V gene, CDR1 is LNHNV and CDR2 is YYDKDF (reference sequence). CDR3 sequence reads: CATSTSGQGIFGGYTF. DNA for the CDR3: TGTGCCACCAGCACCTCGGGGCAGGGAATTTTCGGTGGCTACACCTTC.

J is TRBJ1-5 and V is TRBV30; D perhaps matches TRBD1 (6 bases). In germline, CDR1 is GTSNPN, CDR2 SVGIG (reference sequence). Trimming pared 4 bases from V and 7 bases from J, leaving 14 bases between. CDR3 length equals 13 residues. CDR3 region: CAWTVGGGQPQHF. As DNA, the CDR3 is TGTGCCTGGACAGTAGGGGGGGGACAGCCCCAGCATTTT. The full variable domain, rest sourced from reference TRBV30 and TRBJ1-5, is SQTIHQWPATLVQPVGSPLSLECTVEGTSNPNLYWYRQAAGRGLQLLFYSVGIGQISSEVPQNLSASRPQDRQFILSSKKLLLSDSGFYLCAWTVGGGQPQHFGDGTRLSIL.

The V call is TRBV25-1, the J call TRBJ2-5, with a possible D match to TRBD1 (6 bases). The end of the DNA aligns better with TRBJ2-7, so the J call may be wrong. The CDR3 is 13 amino acids. The germline CDR1 and CDR2 sequences are MGHDK and SYGVNS. The CDR3 region is CASSGTGSYEQYF. The DNA of the CDR3 is TGTGCCAGCAGTGGAACAGGGTCCTACGAGCAGTACTTC.

The chain joins TRBV28 to TRBJ2-3; no clear D gene. V shed 7 bases and J shed 4 bases, with 9 bases lying between them. This CDR3 is built from 12 residues. Germline V CDR1 and CDR2: MDHEN, SYDVKM. CDR3 residues: CASTAEPDTQYF. The CDR3 region has the DNA TGTGCCAGCACCGCGGAGCCAGATACGCAGTATTTT.

V is TRBV6-5 and J is TRBJ1-6; no definite D call. Germline values: CDR1 MNHEY, CDR2 SVGAGI. The germline V and J ends were trimmed by 3 bases and 2 bases, with 5 bases remaining between them. This CDR3 is built from 14 residues. The CDR3 nucleotides read TGTGCCAGCAGTTATCAGCCCTATAATTCACCCCTCCACTTT. Encoded protein: CASSYQPYNSPLHF.

The V call is TRBV25-1, the J call TRBJ1-1; 7 positions agree with TRBD1. The CDR3 is 15 amino acids. Losses at the gene ends were 4 bases for V and 4 bases for J; bases not matched to a gene: 9. CDR1 is MGHDK and CDR2 is SYGVNS in the germline V gene. CDR3 protein: CASSVPRQGSTEAFF. The CDR3 DNA is TGTGCCAGCAGTGTACCGCGACAGGGAAGCACTGAAGCTTTCTTT.

This clone was observed a handful of times. CDR3 DNA sequence: TGTGCCAGCAGCGCGTACGACAGGGACACTGAAGCTTTCTTT. It yields the protein CASSAYDRDTEAFF. This chain connects TRBV14 to TRBJ1-1; TRBD1 aligns across 7 bases. In germline, CDR1 is SGHDN, CDR2 FVKESK. V dropped 5 bases and J dropped 3; count of bases not matched to a gene: 6. The CDR3 consists of 14 residues.